One and the same sample provided the 14 T cell receptor beta chains below, sequenced in a study of cytomegalovirus exposure and HLA in healthy donors. The assay was immunoSEQ multiplex PCR, and TCRdb's table has in-frame clones only and misses some. The sample yields hundreds of thousands of clones, 86% seen once. Input material: PBMCs. The receptors originated from a woman younger than 30 in good health and CMV-seronegative.

This clone was seen a few times. The rearrangement links TRBV5-1 to TRBJ2-7; D not certain. The CDR3 sequence is 12 residues long. Trimming took off 7 bases at V and 3 bases at J, with 11 bases between the two ends. Germline loops: CDR1 SGHRS, CDR2 YFSETQ. CDR3 coding DNA: TGCGCCAGCCTATGGTTTAACTACGAGCAGTACTTC. It translates to CASLWFNYEQYF.

The V and J genes are TRBV18 and TRBJ2-5, with D unresolved. The V gene's germline CDR1 is KGHSH and CDR2 LQKENI. The CDR3 has 14 residues. The V gene lost 0 bases and the J gene lost 2 bases, with 7 bases spanning the gap. This chain's CDR3 is CASSPPGRQETQYF. The CDR3 region has the DNA TGTGCCAGCTCACCACCGGGCCGACAAGAGACCCAGTACTTC.

The rearrangement joins TRBV23-1 to TRBJ2-7; D not certain. TRBV23-1 qualifies as an ORF whose function is uncertain. This CDR3 has 10 residues. The CDR3 loop is CAEKDYEQYF. The CDR3 bases are TGCGCAGAGAAAGATTACGAGCAGTACTTC.

This rearrangement joins TRBV6-6 to TRBJ1-5; weak D call: TRBD1 (6 bases). Between the trimmed V and J ends, which lost 2 bases and 2 bases, there was a span of 13 bases. The CDR3 totals 16 residues. Germline-derived CDR1 and CDR2 are MNHNY and SVGAGI (reference sequence). The CDR3 region is CASSYSFPGGNQPQHF. The CDR3 DNA reads as TGTGCCAGCAGTTACAGCTTTCCAGGGGGCAATCAGCCCCAGCATTTT.

The table lists this clone with a count of one. The J gene is TRBJ1-3, the V gene TRBV28, with D unresolved. Trimming left V 6 bases short and J 0 bases short, with 12 bases between. Germline V CDR1 and CDR2: MDHEN, SYDVKM. The CDR3 is 15 residues long. The CDR3 sequence: CASSPPDYSGNTIYF. The CDR3 bases are TGTGCCAGCAGCCCCCCGGACTACTCTGGAAACACCATATATTTT.

The chain couples TRBV25-1 to TRBJ2-5; 10 positions match TRBD1. Per the germline V gene, CDR1 is MGHDK and CDR2 is SYGVNS. V trimming: 6 bases; J trimming: 3 bases; junction bases outside the gene matches: 4. This CDR3 comprises 14 residues. CDR3 DNA: TGTGCCAGCAGATTCGGGACAGGGGAAGAGACCCAGTACTTC. Its protein is CASRFGTGEETQYF.

The gene calls are TRBV4-1 and TRBJ1-2; D not certain. The ends were cut back, 0 bases at V and 4 bases at J, with 12 bases in the middle. This CDR3 region has 15 residues. The germline V gene encodes CDR1 MGHRA and CDR2 YSYEKL. The CDR3 spells CASSQDLYGGYGYTF. DNA for the CDR3: TGCGCCAGCAGCCAAGATCTCTATGGCGGCTATGGCTACACCTTC.

This clone was observed a single time. The chain uses TRBV18 and TRBJ2-7, with 8 bases lining up with TRBD1. CDR3 size: 13 residues. CDR1 and CDR2 (germline): KGHSH, LQKENI. Unmatched junction bases numbered 4, after V lost 3 bases and J lost 6 bases. The CDR3 reads CASSPQGAGEQYF. The CDR3 region has the DNA TGTGCCAGCTCACCCCAGGGGGCAGGCGAGCAGTACTTC.

CDR3 in amino acids: CASSGPGTVTFSGNTIYF. CDR3 bases: TGTGCCAGCAGTGGTCCCGGGACAGTAACCTTCTCTGGAAACACCATATATTTT. The chain carries TRBV6-1 and TRBJ1-3; 7 positions agree with TRBD1. The CDR3 sequence is 18 residues long. Germline V gene data show CDR1 as MNHNS and CDR2 as SASEGT. V dropped 4 bases and J dropped 0; count of bases not matched to a gene: 12.

The chain uses TRBV30 and TRBJ2-7; 7 bases are a match to TRBD1. The CDR3 totals 15 residues. Losses at the gene ends were 6 bases for V and 5 bases for J; bases not matched to a gene: 16. In germline, CDR1 is GTSNPN, CDR2 SVGIG (reference sequence). DNA of the CDR3: TGTGCCTGCTCGTGGATTAGGGGGCGACGGGACGAGCAGTACTTC. It yields the protein CACSWIRGRRDEQYF. Full variable domain (outside the CDR3, taken from reference TRBV30 and TRBJ2-7): SQTIHQWPATLVQPVGSPLSLECTVEGTSNPNLYWYRQAAGRGLQLLFYSVGIGQISSEVPQNLSASRPQDRQFILSSKKLLLSDSGFYLCACSWIRGRRDEQYFGPGTRLTVT.

The chain combines TRBV5-4 with TRBJ2-7; D is perhaps TRBD1 (6 bases). Trimming cost V 3 bases and J 4 bases, with 11 bases left between them. The CDR3 runs to 13 residues. In germline, CDR1 is SGHNT, CDR2 YYREEE (reference sequence). The CDR3 sequence is CASSWGPDYEQYF. As DNA, the CDR3 is TGTGCCAGCAGCTGGGGGCCGGATTACGAGCAGTACTTC.

This rearrangement joins TRBV5-1 to TRBJ2-1, with TRBD2 matching 13 bases. From germline, CDR1 is SGHRS and CDR2 YFSETQ. The ends lost 0 bases at V and 3 bases at J; junction bases unmatched: 9. CDR3 size: 19 residues. This CDR3 reads CASSLAGGLAGRFYNEQFF. In DNA form, the CDR3 reads TGCGCCAGCAGCTTGGCCGGGGGACTAGCGGGGCGATTCTACAATGAGCAGTTCTTC. Complete variable domain (other parts from reference TRBV5-1 and TRBJ2-1): KAGVTQTPRYLIKTRGQQVTLSCSPISGHRSVSWYQQTPGQGLQFLFEYFSETQRNKGNFPGRFSGRQFSNSRSEMNVSTLELGDSALYLCASSLAGGLAGRFYNEQFFGPGTRLTVL.

The chain recombines TRBV18 with TRBJ1-4; maybe TRBD1 (5 bases). The V gene's germline CDR1 is KGHSH and CDR2 LQKENI. V lost 5 bases and J 6 bases, leaving 10 bases between the germline ends. The CDR3 has 13 amino acids. CDR3 amino acids: CASSIDSYEKLFF. The CDR3 region has the DNA TGTGCCAGCTCAATCGACAGTTATGAAAAACTGTTTTTT.

About this clone: Germline is not matched at one junction end, which may reflect a read error. The CDR3 nucleotides read TGCGCCAGCAGTTACCCTGTAGCGGGGCCCTCCTCCGACAATGAGCAGTTCTTC. This codes for CASSYPVAGPSSDNEQFF. This chain uses TRBV5-1 with TRBJ2-1; 8 bases agree with TRBD2. Looked up from germline, CDR1 is SGHRS and CDR2 is YFSETQ. The CDR3 has 18 amino acids.